A selection of T cell receptor beta chains follows, all from one sample in a study of blood T cell repertoires in COVID-19. Assay: immunoSEQ multiplex PCR; the TCRdb copy retains only in-frame clones and omits some. The sample consists of fewer than 300,000 clones, 80% to 85% of them appearing once. Sample: peripheral blood. These receptors were obtained from a woman in her sixties or seventies with active or convalescent COVID-19. The CDR3 runs from the conserved cysteine through the conserved F or W. Each record gives: D gene, J gene, clone size, V gene, CDR3 DNA, CDR3 protein. The D gene is left open where the match is weak. The size field is filled for only some rows; it gives once, few, many or a size class.

TRBD1 TRBJ1-2 . TRBV12-5 TGTGCTAGTGGTTTCTCCACTTGGCAGGGGGCGCAGGGCTACACCTTC CASGFSTWQGAQGYTF
TRBD2 TRBJ2-1 once TRBV6-5 TGTGCCAGCAGTTACGTTACCGGGGGGGTAGCGTTCTTC CASSYVTGGVAFF
. TRBJ1-2 . TRBV4-1 TGCGCCAGCAGCCAAGTCGGACAGCCTAACTATGGCTACACCTTC CASSQVGQPNYGYTF
TRBD1 TRBJ1-2 . TRBV28 TGTGCCAGCAGTTTACCCGGACAGGACTTCCCCTATGGCTACACCTTC CASSLPGQDFPYGYTF
. TRBJ1-1 . TRBV9 TGTGCCAGCAGCGTGAGGACAGAGGGTTCTGAAGCTTTCTTT CASSVRTEGSEAFF
. TRBJ1-2 . TRBV5-1 TGCGCCAGCAGCGGAGCCCCAGGGGATGGCTACACCTTC CASSGAPGDGYTF
. TRBJ1-5 . TRBV5-1 TGCGCCAGCAGCTCGGAGACCGACCAGCCCCAGCATTTT CASSSETDQPQHF
TRBD1 TRBJ1-1 . TRBV19 TGTGCCAGTAGCCGCGGTTTCAACAGGGGGGCTTTCTTT CASSRGFNRGAFF
TRBD1 TRBJ1-2 . TRBV6-6 TGTGCCAGCAGTCACCGGGACAGTCGGGGAACCTTC CASSHRDSRGTF
. TRBJ1-5 . TRBV2 TGTGCCAGCCAAACAGGGAGTCCCAATCAGCCCCAGCATTTT CASQTGSPNQPQHF
TRBD2 TRBJ2-3 . TRBV7-6 TGTGCCAGCAGCAGTGGACTAGCGGGGGTTACAGATACGCAGTATTTT CASSSGLAGVTDTQYF
TRBD1 TRBJ1-2 . TRBV19 TGTGCCAGTAGTATAGTTGGGACAGGAAACTATGGCTACACCTTC CASSIVGTGNYGYTF
. TRBJ2-3 . TRBV21-1 TGTGCCAGCGGATTCGTGGGAGCGGGGGGAACAGATACGCAGTATTTT CASGFVGAGGTDTQYF
. TRBJ1-2 . TRBV7-2 TGTGCCAGCAACACCGGGGAAAGTAACTATGGCTACACCTTC CASNTGESNYGYTF
. TRBJ2-2 . TRBV11-3 TGTGCCAGCAGACCTGGAGGGGGGGACACCGGGGAGCTGTTTTTT CASRPGGGDTGELFF
TRBD1 TRBJ1-5 . TRBV10-2 TGCGCCAGCAGTGGGGGACAGGGCTATCAGCCCCAGCATTTT CASSGGQGYQPQHF
TRBD1 TRBJ2-3 . TRBV18 TGTGCCAGCTCACCCGACAGGGGCACAGATACGCAGTATTTT CASSPDRGTDTQYF
TRBD1 TRBJ1-5 few TRBV7-2 TGTGCCAGCAGCTTAGGGACAGGGAGACTCAATCAGCCCCAGCATTTT CASSLGTGRLNQPQHF
. TRBJ1-1 . TRBV7-9 TGTGCCAGCAGCCCAAGACCGTTTCAGGGGAATAAGAACACTGAAGCTTTCTTT CASSPRPFQGNKNTEAFF
. TRBJ2-7 . TRBV7-3 TGTGCCAGCCGACAGGTCGGCCCCTACGAGCAGTACTTC CASRQVGPYEQYF
. TRBJ2-7 . TRBV11-2 TGTGCCAGCAGCTTGTATCAGGGTACCCCCATCTACGAGCAGTACTTC CASSLYQGTPIYEQYF
TRBD2 TRBJ2-5 . TRBV9 TGTGCCAGCAGCGTGGGTAGCGGGGGTTCTGGGACCCAGTACTTC CASSVGSGGSGTQYF
. TRBJ1-3 . TRBV9 TGTGCCAGCAGCCCGAGGGTCATCTCTGGAAACACCATATATTTT CASSPRVISGNTIYF
. TRBJ2-1 . TRBV11-3 TGTGCCAGCAGCTTGCGAGGATCTCATGAGCAGTTCTTC CASSLRGSHEQFF
. TRBJ1-3 . TRBV9 TGTGCCAGCAGCGTGGGCCCGGGGGGGGCTTCTGGAAACACCATATATTTT CASSVGPGGASGNTIYF
. TRBJ1-5 . TRBV5-8 TGTGCCAGCAGCTTCGGTCGGGATCAGCCCCAGCATTTT CASSFGRDQPQHF
TRBD1 TRBJ1-1 . TRBV29-1 TGCAGCGTTCGGGACAGACATGAGGGAGCTTTCTTT CSVRDRHEGAFF
. TRBJ2-5 . TRBV2 TGTGCCAGCAGTGAAATAACTAATCAAGAGACCCAGTACTTC CASSEITNQETQYF
. TRBJ1-1 few TRBV5-5 TGTGCCAGCAGCCCCCGGCCGGGAGTAACTGAAGCTTTCTTT CASSPRPGVTEAFF
. TRBJ2-1 once TRBV11-3 TGTGCCAGCAGCCGGACAGAATACAATGAGCAGTTCTTC CASSRTEYNEQFF
TRBD1 TRBJ1-2 . TRBV19 TGTGCCAGTAGTATAGGTTTTCGTGTGGCAGGGGGCAATGGCTACACCTTC CASSIGFRVAGGNGYTF
TRBD2 TRBJ2-3 . TRBV5-5 TGTGCCAGCAGCTTGATTACTAGCGGGGGATTCACAGATACGCAGTATTTT CASSLITSGGFTDTQYF
TRBD2 TRBJ2-1 . TRBV2 TGTGCCAGCAGTAAGCCGGGACTAGCGATCGATGAGCAGTTCTTC CASSKPGLAIDEQFF
. TRBJ2-7 . TRBV11-2 TGTGCCAGCAGCTTAAGTGAGGCGGGGCCCTACGAGCAGTACTTC CASSLSEAGPYEQYF
TRBD1 TRBJ2-6 . TRBV7-3 TGTGCCAGCAGCCTAGGGGGCGCTGGGGCCAACGTCCTGACTTTC CASSLGGAGANVLTF
. TRBJ2-2 . TRBV9 TGTGCCAGCACCCAAACTAGTAGCACCGGGGAGCTGTTTTTT CASTQTSSTGELFF
. TRBJ1-2 . TRBV18 TGTGCCAGCTCACCAGACCAGGGCTATGGCTACACCTTC CASSPDQGYGYTF
TRBD2 TRBJ2-2 . TRBV2 TGTGCCAGCAGGCGAGGACTAGCGGGGGGGCCGGGCACCGGGGAGCTGTTTTTT CASRRGLAGGPGTGELFF
. TRBJ2-5 . TRBV9 TGTGCCAGCAGCCTATGGTCCGGGGAGACCCAGTACTTC CASSLWSGETQYF
. TRBJ1-2 . TRBV5-6 TGTGCCAGCAGCTGGGGGAGACAGGTTGTAGACTACACCTTC CASSWGRQVVDYTF
TRBD2 TRBJ2-1 . TRBV6-4 TGTGCCAGCAGTGAGGCGGGGGGCATGAATGAGCAGTTCTTC CASSEAGGMNEQFF
. TRBJ1-2 . TRBV2 TGTGCCAGCAGTGAAGGGCCAAGTCCTGGCTACACCTTC CASSEGPSPGYTF
. TRBJ1-2 . TRBV28 TGTGCCAGCAGACCACCCCCGGGACACCGTAACTATGGCTACACCTTC CASRPPPGHRNYGYTF
. TRBJ2-2 once TRBV7-9 TGTGCCAGCAGCCTGGACACCTACACCGGGGAGCTGTTTTTT CASSLDTYTGELFF
TRBD2 TRBJ2-3 . TRBV7-8 TGTGCCAGCAGCCCGCACCCAGCGGGGGGGCAAAGAGATACGCAGTATTTT CASSPHPAGGQRDTQYF
TRBD1 TRBJ1-4 . TRBV4-1 TGCGCCAGCAGCCCCCCTGGACAGGGTCTTAATGAAAAACTGTTTTTT CASSPPGQGLNEKLFF
TRBD1 TRBJ2-2 . TRBV7-7 TGTGCTAGCAGCCACTCCCCGACAGGGATCGGGGAGCTGTTTTTT CASSHSPTGIGELFF
TRBD2 TRBJ2-5 . TRBV7-8 TGTGCCAGCAGCTTAGCGCTAGCGGGGGGGTCGGGGGAAGAGACCCAGTACTTC CASSLALAGGSGEETQYF
. TRBJ1-2 few TRBV5-1 TGCGCCAGCAGCGCCCAGACATCAAACTATGGCTACACCTTC CASSAQTSNYGYTF
. TRBJ1-1 . TRBV7-3 TGTGCCAGCAGCTTTACACCGAACACTGAAGCTTTCTTT CASSFTPNTEAFF
. TRBJ2-3 . TRBV27 TGTGCCAGCAGTTGGCGGATCACAGATACGCAGTATTTT CASSWRITDTQYF
. TRBJ2-7 . TRBV23-1 TGCGCCAGCAGGCCGTGGGGCAGAGCCTACGAGCAGTACTTC CASRPWGRAYEQYF
TRBD2 TRBJ2-3 once TRBV19 TGTGCCAGTAGTATGCCCGCTAGCGGGGCCGCAGATACGCAGTATTTT CASSMPASGAADTQYF
TRBD1 TRBJ2-2 few TRBV11-3 TGTGCCAGCAGCTTAGCCCCCAGGGGGCCATCCGGGGAGCTGTTTTTT CASSLAPRGPSGELFF
. TRBJ2-5 . TRBV11-2 TGTGCCAGCAGCCCACCGCCCCAGGGAGAGACCCAGTACTTC CASSPPPQGETQYF